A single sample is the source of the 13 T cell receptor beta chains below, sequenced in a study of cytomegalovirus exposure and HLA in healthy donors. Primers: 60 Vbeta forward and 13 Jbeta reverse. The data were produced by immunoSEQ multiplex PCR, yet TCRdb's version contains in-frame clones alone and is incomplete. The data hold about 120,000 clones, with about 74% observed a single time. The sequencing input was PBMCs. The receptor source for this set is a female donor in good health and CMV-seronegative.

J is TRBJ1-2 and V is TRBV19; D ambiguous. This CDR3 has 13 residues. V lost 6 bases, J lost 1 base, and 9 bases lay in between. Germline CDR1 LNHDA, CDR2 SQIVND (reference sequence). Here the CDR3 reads CASRSSLNYGYTF. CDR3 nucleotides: TGTGCCAGTAGATCGTCACTTAACTATGGCTACACCTTC.

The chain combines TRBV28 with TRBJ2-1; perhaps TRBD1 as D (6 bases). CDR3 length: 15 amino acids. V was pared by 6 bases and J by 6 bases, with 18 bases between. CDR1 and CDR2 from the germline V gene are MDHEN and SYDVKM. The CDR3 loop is CASRQQGGRGNEQFF. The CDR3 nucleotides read TGTGCCAGCAGGCAACAGGGCGGTCGCGGCAATGAGCAGTTCTTC.

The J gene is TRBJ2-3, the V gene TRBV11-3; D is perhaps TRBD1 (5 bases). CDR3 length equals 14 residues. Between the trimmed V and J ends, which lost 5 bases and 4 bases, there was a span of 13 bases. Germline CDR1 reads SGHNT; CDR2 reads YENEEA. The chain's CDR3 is CASSALREPDTQYF. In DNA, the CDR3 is TGTGCCAGCAGCGCACTCAGGGAACCAGATACGCAGTATTTT.

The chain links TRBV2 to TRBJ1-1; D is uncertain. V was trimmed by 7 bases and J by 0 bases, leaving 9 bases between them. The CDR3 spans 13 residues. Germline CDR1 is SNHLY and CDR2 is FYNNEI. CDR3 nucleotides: TGTGCCAGCACCAGATCAGTGAACACTGAAGCTTTCTTT. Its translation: CASTRSVNTEAFF.

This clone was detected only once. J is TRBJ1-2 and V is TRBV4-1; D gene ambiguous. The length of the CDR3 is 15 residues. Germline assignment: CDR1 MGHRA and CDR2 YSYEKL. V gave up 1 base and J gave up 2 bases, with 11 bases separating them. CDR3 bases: TGCGCCAGCAGCCAAGCGGCGGTCGGGAACTATGGCTACACCTTC. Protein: CASSQAAVGNYGYTF.

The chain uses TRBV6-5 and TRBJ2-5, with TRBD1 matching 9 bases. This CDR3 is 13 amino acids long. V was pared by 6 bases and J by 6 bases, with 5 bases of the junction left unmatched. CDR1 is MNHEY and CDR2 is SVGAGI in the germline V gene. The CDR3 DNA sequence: TGTGCCAGCAGCCTCGGGACAGGGAAGACCCAGTACTTC. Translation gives CASSLGTGKTQYF.

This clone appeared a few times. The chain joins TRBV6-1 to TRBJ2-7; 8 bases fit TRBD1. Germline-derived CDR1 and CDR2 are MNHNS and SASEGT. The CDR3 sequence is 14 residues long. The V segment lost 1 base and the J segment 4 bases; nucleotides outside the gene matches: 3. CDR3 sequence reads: CASSEGDRSYEQYF. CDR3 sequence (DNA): TGTGCCAGCAGTGAAGGGGACAGGTCGTACGAGCAGTACTTC.

In nucleotides, the CDR3 is TGTGCCAGCACCCCAACAGGGATAACCTACAATGAGCAGTTCTTC. Translated: CASTPTGITYNEQFF. The rearrangement links TRBV13 to TRBJ2-1; D possibly corresponds to TRBD1 (6 bases). V dropped 7 bases and J dropped 2 bases, with 15 bases sitting between them. Germline V gene data show CDR1 as PRHDT and CDR2 as FYEKMQ (reference sequence). This CDR3 has 15 amino acids. Variable domain in full (rest from reference TRBV13 and TRBJ2-1): AAGVIQSPRHLIKEKRETATLKCYPIPRHDTVYWYQQGPGQDPQFLISFYEKMQSDKGSIPDRFSAQQFSDYHSELNMSSLELGDSALYFCASTPTGITYNEQFFGPGTRLTVL.

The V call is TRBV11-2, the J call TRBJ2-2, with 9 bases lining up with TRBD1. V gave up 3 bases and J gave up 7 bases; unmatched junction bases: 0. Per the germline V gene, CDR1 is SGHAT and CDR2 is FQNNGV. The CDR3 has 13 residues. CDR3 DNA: TGTGCCAGCAGCTTGGACAGGGGCGGGGAGCTGTTTTTT. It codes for CASSLDRGGELFF.

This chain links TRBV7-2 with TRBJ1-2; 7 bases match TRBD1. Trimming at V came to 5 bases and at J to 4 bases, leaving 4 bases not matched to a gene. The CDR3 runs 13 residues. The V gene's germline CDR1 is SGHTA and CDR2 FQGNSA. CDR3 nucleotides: TGTGCCAGCAGCACCGGGACAGCCTATGGCTACACCTTC. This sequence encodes CASSTGTAYGYTF. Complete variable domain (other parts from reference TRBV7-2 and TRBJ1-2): GAGVSQSPSNKVTEKGKDVELRCDPISGHTALYWYRQSLGQGLEFLIYFQGNSAPDKSGLPSDRFSAERTGGSVSTLTIQRTQQEDSAVYLCASSTGTAYGYTFGSGTRLTVV.

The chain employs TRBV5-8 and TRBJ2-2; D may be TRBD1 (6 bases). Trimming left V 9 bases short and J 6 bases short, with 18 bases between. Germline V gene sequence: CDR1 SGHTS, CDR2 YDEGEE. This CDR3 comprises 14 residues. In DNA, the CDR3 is TGTGCCACCAAAACAGGGAAAGAGGCCGGGGAGCTGTTTTTT. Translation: CATKTGKEAGELFF.

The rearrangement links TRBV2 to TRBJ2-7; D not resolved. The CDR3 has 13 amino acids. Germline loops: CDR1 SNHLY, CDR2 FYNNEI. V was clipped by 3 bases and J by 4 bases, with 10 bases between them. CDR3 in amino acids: CASSEVPAYEQYF. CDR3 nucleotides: TGTGCCAGCAGTGAGGTCCCAGCGTACGAGCAGTACTTC.

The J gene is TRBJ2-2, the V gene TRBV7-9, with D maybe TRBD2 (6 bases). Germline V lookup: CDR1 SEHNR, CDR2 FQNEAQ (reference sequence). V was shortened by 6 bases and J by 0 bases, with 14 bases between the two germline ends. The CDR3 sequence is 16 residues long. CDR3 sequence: CASSFAGGSNTGELFF. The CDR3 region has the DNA TGTGCCAGCAGTTTTGCCGGGGGATCGAACACCGGGGAGCTGTTTTTT.